This TCR beta chain was sequenced in a study of identical twins. Study conclusions and caveats: A partial confounding effect on zero-insertion analyses could come from invariant MAIT and iNKT cells. Insertions were fewer in abundant cord blood beta clonotypes, whereas memory repertoires showed none of this pattern.

This CDR3 comprises 16 residues. The ends lost 1 base at V and 6 bases at J; junction bases unmatched: 9. The germline V gene has CDR1 SGHTA and CDR2 FQGTGA. The donors were all healthy and Caucasian. A template switching step contributed a universal primer site, while unique molecular identifiers were present in the cDNA. TCRdb used MiXCR to reprocess the 5' RACE reads, holding one entry per CDR3 protein. The data show 510,000 or so distinct CDR3 sequences, roughly 15% seen once. Only a few counts were recorded for this clonotype. Its target is not known. These data were also reused for a study on yellow fever vaccine responses in identical twins.

The sample taken for sequencing was CD4+ T cells sorted from blood. This clonotype was sampled from a woman under 30 in good health. The chain has TRBV7-3 and TRBJ2-3; 8 positions agree with TRBD1. This CDR3 reads CASSLKGGQGADTQYF. CDR3 sequence (DNA): TGTGCCAGCAGCTTAAAGGGCGGTCAGGGGGCCGATACGCAGTATTTT. Full variable domain (rest looked up from reference TRBV7-3 and TRBJ2-3): GAGVSQTPSNKVTEKGKYVELRCDPISGHTALYWYRQSLGQGPEFLIYFQGTGAADDSGLPNDRFFAVRPEGSVSTLKIQRTERGDSAVYLCASSLKGGQGADTQYFGPGTRLTVL.